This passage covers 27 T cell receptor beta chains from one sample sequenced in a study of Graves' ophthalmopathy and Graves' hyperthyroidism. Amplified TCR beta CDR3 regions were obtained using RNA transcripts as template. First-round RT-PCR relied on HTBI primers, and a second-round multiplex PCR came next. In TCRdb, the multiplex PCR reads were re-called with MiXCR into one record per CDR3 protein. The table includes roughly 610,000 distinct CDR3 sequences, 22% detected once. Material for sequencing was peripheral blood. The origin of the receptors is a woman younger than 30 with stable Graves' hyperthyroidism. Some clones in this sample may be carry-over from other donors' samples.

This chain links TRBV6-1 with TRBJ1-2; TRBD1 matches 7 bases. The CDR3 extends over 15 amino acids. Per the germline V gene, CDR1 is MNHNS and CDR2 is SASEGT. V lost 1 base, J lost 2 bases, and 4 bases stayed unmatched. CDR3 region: CASSEETGRNYGYTF. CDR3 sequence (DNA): TGTGCCAGCAGTGAAGAGACAGGGAGAAACTATGGCTACACCTTC.

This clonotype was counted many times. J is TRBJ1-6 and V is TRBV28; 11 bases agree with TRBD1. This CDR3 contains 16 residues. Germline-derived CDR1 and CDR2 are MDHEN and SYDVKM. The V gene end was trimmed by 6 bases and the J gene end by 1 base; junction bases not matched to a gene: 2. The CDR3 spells CASRGQGVSYNSPLHF. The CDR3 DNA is TGTGCCAGCAGGGGACAGGGGGTGTCCTATAATTCACCCCTCCACTTT.

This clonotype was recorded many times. CDR3 sequence (DNA): TGTGCCTGGAGTGAACAACGCAATCAGCCCCAGCATTTT. Its protein is CAWSEQRNQPQHF. The J gene is TRBJ1-5, the V gene TRBV30; the D is unclear. CDR1 is GTSNPN, CDR2 SVGIG, per germline (reference sequence). Trimming stripped 1 base from V and 2 bases from J, with 6 bases between. The CDR3 runs to 13 residues.

In nucleotides, the CDR3 is TGTGCCAACGCCCTGACTAGCGGGAGCTACGAGCAGTACTTC. It is translated as CANALTSGSYEQYF. The gene calls are TRBV13 and TRBJ2-7; 12 nucleotides align to TRBD2. CDR1 is PRHDT and CDR2 is FYEKMQ in the germline V gene (reference sequence). There are 14 residues in the CDR3. V lost 10 bases, J lost 3 bases, and 7 bases stayed unmatched. The whole variable domain, remainder taken from reference TRBV13 and TRBJ2-7, is AAGVIQSPRHLIKEKRETATLKCYPIPRHDTVYWYQQGPGQDPQFLISFYEKMQSDKGSIPDRFSAQQFSDYHSELNMSSLELGDSALYFCANALTSGSYEQYFGPGTRLTVT.

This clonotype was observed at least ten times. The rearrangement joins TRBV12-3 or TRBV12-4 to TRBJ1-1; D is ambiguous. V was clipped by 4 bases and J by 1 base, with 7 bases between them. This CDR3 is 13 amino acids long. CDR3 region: CASSWVENTEAFF. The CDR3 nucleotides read TGTGCCAGCAGTTGGGTAGAGAACACTGAAGCTTTCTTT.

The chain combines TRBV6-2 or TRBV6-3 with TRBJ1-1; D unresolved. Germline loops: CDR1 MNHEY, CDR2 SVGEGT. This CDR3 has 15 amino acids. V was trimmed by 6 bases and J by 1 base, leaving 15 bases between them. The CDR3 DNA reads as TGTGCCAGCAGCTACACCCGAACGCCGAACACTGAAGCTTTCTTT. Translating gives CASSYTRTPNTEAFF.

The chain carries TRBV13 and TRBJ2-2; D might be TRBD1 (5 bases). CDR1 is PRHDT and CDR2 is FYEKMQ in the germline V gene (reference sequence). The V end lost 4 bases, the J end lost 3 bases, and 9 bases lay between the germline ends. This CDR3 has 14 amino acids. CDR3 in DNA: TGTGCCAGCAGCTCCGACAGCTACACCGGGGAGCTGTTTTTT. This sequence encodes CASSSDSYTGELFF.

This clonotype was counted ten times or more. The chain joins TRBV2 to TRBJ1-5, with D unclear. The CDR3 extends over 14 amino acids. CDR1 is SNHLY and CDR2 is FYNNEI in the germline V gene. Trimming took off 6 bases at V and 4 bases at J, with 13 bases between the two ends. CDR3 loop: CASSASRENQPQHF. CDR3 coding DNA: TGTGCCAGCAGCGCCTCCCGGGAGAATCAGCCCCAGCATTTT.

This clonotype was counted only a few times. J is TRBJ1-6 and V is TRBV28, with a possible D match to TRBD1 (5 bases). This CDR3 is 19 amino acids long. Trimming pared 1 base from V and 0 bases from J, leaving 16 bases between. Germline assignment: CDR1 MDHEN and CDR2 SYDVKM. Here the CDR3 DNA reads TGTGCCAGCAGTTTATTTCAGGGCCATTCAAGCTCCTATAATTCACCCCTCCACTTT. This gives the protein CASSLFQGHSSSYNSPLHF.

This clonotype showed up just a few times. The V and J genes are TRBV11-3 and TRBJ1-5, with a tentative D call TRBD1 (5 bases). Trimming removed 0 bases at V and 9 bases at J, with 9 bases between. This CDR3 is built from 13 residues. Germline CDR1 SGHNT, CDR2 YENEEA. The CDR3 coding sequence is TGTGCCAGCAGCTTAGACGGGGGAAGGCCCCAGCATTTT. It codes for CASSLDGGRPQHF.

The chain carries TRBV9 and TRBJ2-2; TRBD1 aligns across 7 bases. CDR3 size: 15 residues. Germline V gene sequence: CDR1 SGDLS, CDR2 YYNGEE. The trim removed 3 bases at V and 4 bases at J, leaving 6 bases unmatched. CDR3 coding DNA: TGTGCCAGCAGCGCAAAGGGGGCTGGCACCGGGGAGCTGTTTTTT. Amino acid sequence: CASSAKGAGTGELFF.

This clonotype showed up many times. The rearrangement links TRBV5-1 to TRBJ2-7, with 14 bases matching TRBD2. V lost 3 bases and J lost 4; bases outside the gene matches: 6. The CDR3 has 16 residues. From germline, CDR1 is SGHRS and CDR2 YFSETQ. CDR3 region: CASSWGGTSGSYEQYF. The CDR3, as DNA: TGCGCCAGCAGCTGGGGAGGGACTAGCGGGAGTTACGAGCAGTACTTC.

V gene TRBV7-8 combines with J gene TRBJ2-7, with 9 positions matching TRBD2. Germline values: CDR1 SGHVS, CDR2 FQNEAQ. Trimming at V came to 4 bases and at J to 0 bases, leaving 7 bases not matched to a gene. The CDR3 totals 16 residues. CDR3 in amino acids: CASSSTSGGISYEQYF. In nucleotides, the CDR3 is TGTGCCAGCAGCTCTACCAGCGGGGGGATCTCCTACGAGCAGTACTTC.

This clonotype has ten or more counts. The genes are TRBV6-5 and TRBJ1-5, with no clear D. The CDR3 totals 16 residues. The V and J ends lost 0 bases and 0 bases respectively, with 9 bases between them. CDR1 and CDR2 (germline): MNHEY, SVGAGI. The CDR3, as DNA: TGTGCCAGCAGTTACTCGGGCCCTTATAGCAATCAGCCCCAGCATTTT. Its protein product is CASSYSGPYSNQPQHF.

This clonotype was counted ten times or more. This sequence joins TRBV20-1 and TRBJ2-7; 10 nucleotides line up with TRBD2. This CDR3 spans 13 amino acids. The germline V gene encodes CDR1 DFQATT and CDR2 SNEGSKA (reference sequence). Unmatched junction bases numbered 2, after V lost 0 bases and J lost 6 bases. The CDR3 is CSARDPSGSEQYF. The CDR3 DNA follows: TGCAGTGCTAGAGACCCTAGCGGGAGCGAGCAGTACTTC.

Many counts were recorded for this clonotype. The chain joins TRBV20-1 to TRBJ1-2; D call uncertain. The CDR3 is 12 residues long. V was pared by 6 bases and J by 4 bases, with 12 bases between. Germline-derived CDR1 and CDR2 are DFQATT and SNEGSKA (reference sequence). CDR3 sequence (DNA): TGCAGTGCCCCCGGCAGGAGCTATGGCTACACCTTC. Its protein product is CSAPGRSYGYTF.

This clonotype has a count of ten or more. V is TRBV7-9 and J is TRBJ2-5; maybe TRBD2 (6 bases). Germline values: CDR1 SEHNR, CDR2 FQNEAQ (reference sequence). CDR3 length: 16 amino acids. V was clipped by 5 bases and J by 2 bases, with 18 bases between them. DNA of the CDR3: TGTGCCAGCAGCCCAGGGAGTCCGGGACTTCAAGAGACCCAGTACTTC. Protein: CASSPGSPGLQETQYF.

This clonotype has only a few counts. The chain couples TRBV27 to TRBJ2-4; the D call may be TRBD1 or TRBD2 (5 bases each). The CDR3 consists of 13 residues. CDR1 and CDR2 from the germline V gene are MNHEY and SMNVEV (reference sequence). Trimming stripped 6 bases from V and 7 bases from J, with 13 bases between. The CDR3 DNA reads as TGTGCCAGCAGGACCGGGGCGCTGAACATTCAGTACTTC. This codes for CASRTGALNIQYF.

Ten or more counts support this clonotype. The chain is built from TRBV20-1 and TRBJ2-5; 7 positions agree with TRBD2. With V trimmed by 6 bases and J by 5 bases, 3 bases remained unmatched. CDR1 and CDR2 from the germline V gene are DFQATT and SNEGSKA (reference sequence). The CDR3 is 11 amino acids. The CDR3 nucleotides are TGCAGTGCACCACTAGCGGAGACCCAGTACTTC. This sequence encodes CSAPLAETQYF.

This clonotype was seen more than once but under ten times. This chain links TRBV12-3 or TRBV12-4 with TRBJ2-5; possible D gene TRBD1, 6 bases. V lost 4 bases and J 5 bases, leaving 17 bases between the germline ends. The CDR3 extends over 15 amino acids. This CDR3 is CASSSGDAGVETQYF. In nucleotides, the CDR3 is TGTGCCAGCAGTTCCGGGGACGCAGGGGTGGAGACCCAGTACTTC.

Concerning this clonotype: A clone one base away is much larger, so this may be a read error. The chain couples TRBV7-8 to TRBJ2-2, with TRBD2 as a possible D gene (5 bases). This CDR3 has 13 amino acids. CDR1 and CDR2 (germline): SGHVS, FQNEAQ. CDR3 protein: CASSAREVGELLF. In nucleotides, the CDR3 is TGTGCCAGCAGCGCCCGAGAGGTCGGGGAGCTGTTGTTT.

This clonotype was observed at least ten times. CDR3 amino acids: CSAPRRDRGLGEAFF. The CDR3 DNA is TGCAGTGCTCCTAGGCGGGACAGGGGGCTGGGTGAAGCTTTCTTT. The rearrangement uses TRBV20-1 and TRBJ1-1, with 12 bases identical to TRBD1. V gave up 5 bases and J gave up 7 bases; unmatched junction bases: 11. The germline V gene has CDR1 DFQATT and CDR2 SNEGSKA (reference sequence). CDR3 size: 15 residues.

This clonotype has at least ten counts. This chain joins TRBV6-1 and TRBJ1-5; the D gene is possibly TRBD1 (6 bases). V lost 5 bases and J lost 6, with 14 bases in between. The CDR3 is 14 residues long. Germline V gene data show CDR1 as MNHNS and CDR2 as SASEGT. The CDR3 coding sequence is TGTGCCAGCAGTCCCCGGGACACCAGTCAGCCCCAGCATTTT. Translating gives CASSPRDTSQPQHF.

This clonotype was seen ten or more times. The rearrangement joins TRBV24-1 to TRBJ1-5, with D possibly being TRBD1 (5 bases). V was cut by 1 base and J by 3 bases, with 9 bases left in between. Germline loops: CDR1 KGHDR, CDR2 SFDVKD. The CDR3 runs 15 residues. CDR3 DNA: TGTGCCACCAGTGATTTTTCCAGGGTCAATCAGCCCCAGCATTTT. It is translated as CATSDFSRVNQPQHF.

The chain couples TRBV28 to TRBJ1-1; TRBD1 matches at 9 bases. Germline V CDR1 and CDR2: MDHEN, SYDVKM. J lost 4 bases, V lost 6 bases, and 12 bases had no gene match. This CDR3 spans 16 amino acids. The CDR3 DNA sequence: TGTGCCAGCAGCTTAACCGGGACAGGGCTGGGCACTGAAGCTTTCTTT. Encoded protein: CASSLTGTGLGTEAFF.

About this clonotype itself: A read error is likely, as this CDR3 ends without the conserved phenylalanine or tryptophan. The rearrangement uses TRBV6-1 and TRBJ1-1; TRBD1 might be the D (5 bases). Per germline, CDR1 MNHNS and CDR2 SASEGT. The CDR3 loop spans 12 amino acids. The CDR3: CAGSLQGSEAFV. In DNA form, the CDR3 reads TGTGCCGGCAGCCTTCAGGGATCTGAAGCTTTCGTT.

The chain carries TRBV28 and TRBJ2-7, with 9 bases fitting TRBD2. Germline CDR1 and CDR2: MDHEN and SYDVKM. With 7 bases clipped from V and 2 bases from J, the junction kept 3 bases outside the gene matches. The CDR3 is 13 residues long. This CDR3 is CASIAGATYEQYF. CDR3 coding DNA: TGTGCCAGCATAGCGGGGGCTACCTACGAGCAGTACTTC.